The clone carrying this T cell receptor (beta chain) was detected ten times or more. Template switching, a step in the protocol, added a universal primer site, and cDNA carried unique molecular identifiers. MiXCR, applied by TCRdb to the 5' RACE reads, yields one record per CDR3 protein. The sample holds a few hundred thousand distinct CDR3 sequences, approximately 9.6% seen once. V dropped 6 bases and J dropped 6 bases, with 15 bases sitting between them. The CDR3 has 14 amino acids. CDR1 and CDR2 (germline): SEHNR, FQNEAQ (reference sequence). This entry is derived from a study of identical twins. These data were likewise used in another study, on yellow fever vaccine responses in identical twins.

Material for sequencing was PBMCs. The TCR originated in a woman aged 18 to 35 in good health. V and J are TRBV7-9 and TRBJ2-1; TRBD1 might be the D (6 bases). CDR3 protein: CASRDDRFGNEQFF. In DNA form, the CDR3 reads TGTGCCAGCAGAGACGACAGGTTCGGCAATGAGCAGTTCTTC.